A single sample gave rise to the 27 T cell receptor beta chains below, sequenced in a study of blood T cells in healthy people across ages. The use of a sample-barcoded 5' primer and a J-beta primer mix characterized a second PCR of roughly 6 to 12 cycles. TCRdb re-analysed the 5' RACE reads in MiXCR, keeping a single row per CDR3 protein. The profile shows 700,000 to 950,000 distinct CDR3 sequences, more than 45% of them singletons. The specimen sequenced was blood. These TCRs come from a man between 25 and 39 years old in good health.

The rearrangement uses TRBV27 and TRBJ1-6; D is ambiguous. CDR3 length equals 13 residues. Germline CDR1 and CDR2: MNHEY and SMNVEV (reference sequence). Deletions cut 4 bases from V and 9 bases from J, with 10 bases between. Here the CDR3 reads CASSSSIGSPLHF. The CDR3 nucleotides are TGTGCCAGCAGTTCATCCATTGGTTCACCCCTCCACTTT.

This clonotype has only a few counts. This chain joins TRBV20-1 and TRBJ2-7, with a weak D call TRBD2 (6 bases). Germline V gene sequence: CDR1 DFQATT, CDR2 SNEGSKA (reference sequence). This CDR3 region has 14 residues. Trimming stripped 0 bases from V and 3 bases from J, with 12 bases between. CDR3 loop: CSARDRERVYEQYF. DNA for the CDR3: TGCAGTGCTAGAGATCGGGAGCGGGTCTACGAGCAGTACTTC.

V is TRBV5-6 and J is TRBJ2-5; the D call may be TRBD1 or TRBD2 (5 bases each). Judging by the DNA end, TRBJ2-7 fits better; the J call may be wrong. There are 15 residues in the CDR3. Per the germline V gene, CDR1 is SGHDT and CDR2 is YYEEEE. The CDR3 DNA reads TGTGCCAGCAGCGAGCCCGGGGCCCTAGCTTACGAGCAGTACTTC. This translates into CASSEPGALAYEQYF.

The rearrangement uses TRBV7-8 and TRBJ2-3; D remains unclear. Germline CDR1 and CDR2: SGHVS and FQNEAQ. V was trimmed by 1 base and J by 4 bases, leaving 9 bases between them. The CDR3 loop spans 14 amino acids. Here the CDR3 reads CASSLELSADTQYF. The CDR3 nucleotides are TGTGCCAGCAGCTTAGAGTTATCTGCAGATACGCAGTATTTT.

The genes are TRBV29-1 and TRBJ2-3; 10 bases line up with TRBD2. The CDR3 spans 14 residues. Losses at the gene ends were 6 bases for V and 4 bases for J; bases not matched to a gene: 7. Germline lookup yields CDR1 SQVTM and CDR2 ANQGSEA. The CDR3 bases are TGCAGCGTGTACCTAGCGGGAGTTTCAGATACGCAGTATTTT. Its translation is CSVYLAGVSDTQYF.

The chain joins TRBV20-1 to TRBJ2-7; TRBD2 matches at 7 bases. Germline CDR1 DFQATT, CDR2 SNEGSKA (reference sequence). The CDR3 totals 14 residues. Losses at the gene ends were 1 base for V and 7 bases for J; bases not matched to a gene: 10. The CDR3 reads CSARGTSGSGEQYF. CDR3 DNA: TGCAGTGCTAGAGGGACTAGTGGATCCGGAGAGCAGTACTTC.

The chain combines TRBV4-3 with TRBJ2-1; the D is unclear. Germline assignment: CDR1 LGHNA and CDR2 YSLEER. This CDR3 has 17 residues. V was clipped by 0 bases and J by 4 bases, with 16 bases between them. The CDR3: CASSQERNYYPYNEQFF. The CDR3 DNA reads as TGCGCCAGCAGCCAAGAGAGGAACTATTACCCTTACAATGAGCAGTTCTTC.

The CDR3 is CASSEIGQGNYGYTF. DNA for the CDR3: TGTGCCAGCAGTGAAATCGGTCAGGGGAACTATGGCTACACCTTC. V usage is TRBV25-1 and J usage is TRBJ1-2; perhaps TRBD1 as D (6 bases). This CDR3 is 15 amino acids long. V lost 2 bases, J lost 2 bases, and 12 bases lay in between. Looked up from germline, CDR1 is MGHDK and CDR2 is SYGVNS.

The J gene is TRBJ2-5, the V gene TRBV29-1; no reliable D call. The assigned J gene may be wrong: the sequence end matches TRBJ2-7 better. The germline CDR1 and CDR2 sequences are SQVTM and ANQGSEA. The CDR3 runs to 17 residues. DNA of the CDR3: TGCAGCGTTGAAGTCGGAAGTGGCAGGCTTCCCAACTGCGAGCAGTACTTC. Translating it yields CSVEVGSGRLPNCEQYF.

The rearrangement links TRBV29-1 to TRBJ2-1; D tentatively reads TRBD1 or TRBD2 (5 bases each). This CDR3 is built from 15 residues. Trimming pared 4 bases from V and 5 bases from J, leaving 18 bases between. Germline V gene lookup returns CDR1 SQVTM and CDR2 ANQGSEA. The DNA of the CDR3 is TGCAGCGTTGCGGTCGGGGCTAGGTGGGACAATGAGCAGTTCTTC. Its protein is CSVAVGARWDNEQFF.

V and J are TRBV6-5 and TRBJ1-2; 7 bases match TRBD1. This CDR3 has 14 residues. From germline, CDR1 is MNHEY and CDR2 SVGAGI. Trimming at V came to 7 bases and at J to 3 bases, leaving 8 bases not matched to a gene. CDR3 sequence: CASKRAGGDYGYTF. DNA of the CDR3: TGTGCCAGCAAAAGGGCAGGGGGAGACTATGGCTACACCTTC.

The rearrangement uses TRBV20-1 and TRBJ2-7; no clear D. The CDR3 spans 13 residues. Germline V gene data show CDR1 as DFQATT and CDR2 as SNEGSKA (reference sequence). Trimming left V 2 bases short and J 3 bases short, with 11 bases between. The CDR3 nucleotides are TGCAGTGCTAGACCCCTTGATCTCTACGAGCAGTACTTC. It is translated as CSARPLDLYEQYF.

The chain combines TRBV30 with TRBJ2-7; the match to TRBD1 covers 8 bases. The CDR3 runs 14 residues. The germline gives CDR1 GTSNPN, CDR2 SVGIG (reference sequence). V lost 2 bases and J lost 5; bases outside the gene matches: 8. As DNA, the CDR3 is TGTGCCTGGAGTCCTCGGGACAGGATTAACGAGCAGTACTTC. The encoded protein is CAWSPRDRINEQYF.

The rearrangement uses TRBV7-6 and TRBJ2-6; 9 bases are a match to TRBD1. This CDR3 has 16 residues. The V segment lost 7 bases and the J segment 2 bases; nucleotides outside the gene matches: 6. Germline V gene data show CDR1 as SGHVS and CDR2 as FNYEAQ. The CDR3 loop reads CASIGRQGAGANVLTF. The CDR3 DNA sequence: TGTGCCAGCATCGGCCGACAGGGGGCTGGGGCCAACGTCCTGACTTTC.

The chain links TRBV12-3 or TRBV12-4 to TRBJ1-6, with TRBD1 identical over 8 bases. The CDR3 covers 15 residues. Germline trimming cut 1 base from V and 7 bases from J; bases unmatched to any gene: 3. CDR3 region: CASSLGRQGNSPLHF. CDR3 in DNA: TGTGCCAGCAGTTTAGGGAGACAGGGGAATTCACCCCTCCACTTT.

V usage is TRBV9 and J usage is TRBJ2-7; TRBD1 matches 10 bases. Germline lookup yields CDR1 SGDLS and CDR2 YYNGEE. This CDR3 is 16 amino acids long. V trimming: 4 bases; J trimming: 3 bases; junction bases outside the gene matches: 10. The CDR3 sequence: CASSPSPGTGDYEQYF. The CDR3 coding sequence is TGTGCCAGCAGCCCTTCACCCGGGACAGGGGACTACGAGCAGTACTTC. Drawing the rest from reference TRBV9 and TRBJ2-7, the complete variable domain is DSGVTQTPKHLITATGQRVTLRCSPRSGDLSVYWYQQSLDQGLQFLIQYYNGEERAKGNILERFSAQQFPDLHSELNLSSLELGDSALYFCASSPSPGTGDYEQYFGPGTRLTVT.

This rearrangement joins TRBV11-2 to TRBJ2-1; 7 nucleotides match TRBD1. J was trimmed by 3 bases and V by 5 bases; bases with no gene match: 10. Germline V CDR1 and CDR2: SGHAT, FQNNGV. CDR3 length: 16 amino acids. In nucleotides, the CDR3 is TGTGCCAGCAGCGTCGGGACAGCCCCGAGCTACAATGAGCAGTTCTTC. Protein sequence: CASSVGTAPSYNEQFF.

This clonotype appeared many times. The V gene is TRBV7-2, the J gene TRBJ2-3; TRBD1 matches 10 bases. Germline loops: CDR1 SGHTA, CDR2 FQGNSA. V dropped 6 bases and J dropped 3; count of bases not matched to a gene: 6. CDR3 size: 15 residues. In DNA form, the CDR3 reads TGTGCCAGCAGTCCCGGGACAGGGGATACAGATACGCAGTATTTT. Protein: CASSPGTGDTDTQYF. The whole variable domain, remainder taken from reference TRBV7-2 and TRBJ2-3, is GAGVSQSPSNKVTEKGKDVELRCDPISGHTALYWYRQSLGQGLEFLIYFQGNSAPDKSGLPSDRFSAERTGGSVSTLTIQRTQQEDSAVYLCASSPGTGDTDTQYFGPGTRLTVL.

This clonotype was picked up a small number of times. J is TRBJ2-7 and V is TRBV20-1; no firm D call. The ends were cut back, 6 bases at V and 0 bases at J, with 9 bases in the middle. This CDR3 has 12 amino acids. CDR1 is DFQATT, CDR2 SNEGSKA, per germline (reference sequence). The CDR3, as DNA: TGCAGTGCGTCAAAAGACTCCTACGAGCAGTACTTC. It encodes CSASKDSYEQYF.

The gene calls are TRBV29-1 and TRBJ2-1, with TRBD2 matching 9 bases. V was pared by 6 bases and J by 0 bases, with 3 bases of the junction left unmatched. The CDR3 sequence is 14 residues long. Germline CDR1 reads SQVTM; CDR2 reads ANQGSEA. CDR3 nucleotides: TGCAGCGTGACTAGCGGCGGCTCCTACAATGAGCAGTTCTTC. It encodes CSVTSGGSYNEQFF.

Note on this clonotype: It may be a read error: a sequence one base away is much more abundant. The V gene is TRBV7-9, the J gene TRBJ2-1, with D possibly matching TRBD1 (6 bases). This CDR3 contains 13 residues. V was pared by 10 bases and J by 9 bases, with 19 bases between. Per germline, CDR1 SEHNR and CDR2 FQNEAQ (reference sequence). The CDR3 region is CANSRQGSSEQFF. In DNA form, the CDR3 reads TGTGCCAACTCGAGGCAGGGGTCCAGTGAGCAGTTCTTC.

V gene TRBV20-1 combines with J gene TRBJ2-5, with 9 bases identical to TRBD2. The CDR3 loop spans 13 amino acids. CDR1 and CDR2 (germline): DFQATT, SNEGSKA (reference sequence). The V segment lost 5 bases and the J segment 5 bases; nucleotides outside the gene matches: 6. CDR3 amino acids: CSARSSGKETQYF. As DNA, the CDR3 is TGCAGTGCTCGATCTAGCGGGAAGGAGACCCAGTACTTC.

The rearrangement links TRBV24-1 to TRBJ2-3; D is perhaps TRBD2 (6 bases). The V gene's germline CDR1 is KGHDR and CDR2 SFDVKD. V was shortened by 0 bases and J by 6 bases, with 6 bases between the two germline ends. The CDR3 length is 13 residues. The CDR3 reads CATSDLAGDTQYF. In DNA form, the CDR3 reads TGTGCCACCAGTGATTTGGCGGGGGATACGCAGTATTTT.

The J gene is TRBJ2-7, the V gene TRBV6-1; D may be TRBD1 or TRBD2 (6 bases each). V was clipped by 6 bases and J by 3 bases, with 18 bases between them. The CDR3 loop spans 15 amino acids. CDR1 is MNHNS, CDR2 SASEGT, per germline. The CDR3 here is CASSVASGGVYEQYF. Written as DNA, the CDR3 is TGTGCCAGCAGCGTTGCCTCCGGGGGCGTCTACGAGCAGTACTTC.

This clonotype was found a few times. This chain connects TRBV6-6 to TRBJ1-6; D is perhaps TRBD1 (6 bases). The germline V gene has CDR1 MNHNY and CDR2 SVGAGI (reference sequence). The CDR3 totals 17 residues. Trimming removed 1 base at V and 0 bases at J, with 10 bases between. CDR3 nucleotides: TGTGCCAGCAGTTACTTCCAGGGGAGCTCCTATAATTCACCCCTCCACTTT. As protein: CASSYFQGSSYNSPLHF.

The table lists this clonotype with many counts. The V gene is TRBV14, the J gene TRBJ1-1; D is uncertain. The length of the CDR3 is 13 residues. V lost 6 bases and J 0 bases, leaving 8 bases between the germline ends. Germline CDR1 reads SGHDN; CDR2 reads FVKESK. The CDR3 DNA follows: TGTGCCAGCAGTCCGCGGATGAACACTGAAGCTTTCTTT. Amino acid sequence: CASSPRMNTEAFF.

The chain carries TRBV18 and TRBJ2-4; D is possibly TRBD1 (5 bases). The J call could be wrong; TRBJ2-7 is a better fit for the DNA end. The CDR3 covers 12 residues. CDR1 KGHSH and CDR2 LQKENI come from the germline V gene. The CDR3 DNA reads TGTGCCAGCTCTTCAGACAGATACGAGCAGTACTTC. Translated: CASSSDRYEQYF.